These T cell receptor beta chains were read from a single sample in a study of control samples from healthy donors and cancer patients. TCRdb's copy holds only in-frame clones and misses some; the assay was immunoSEQ multiplex PCR. This table holds tens of thousands of clones, 85% to 95% found once. Sequences were obtained from blood. The receptor source for this set is a man under 40 in good health. Each CDR3 is given with its conserved first and last residue.

j_gene	v_gene	CDR3aa
TRBJ2-6	TRBV2	CASSEERVPGANVLTF
TRBJ1-3	TRBV14	CASSQRPGQGAGGNTIYF
TRBJ2-5	TRBV6-5	CASAVQETQYF
TRBJ2-3	TRBV4-2	CASSQDLRTGDTQYF
TRBJ2-3	TRBV5-1	CASRLGGTGATADTQYF
TRBJ2-1	TRBV30	CAWSQGFNYNEQFF
TRBJ2-1	TRBV28	CASSLRDPAARGSYNEQFF
TRBJ1-3	TRBV7-2	CASSSPTGLSSGNTIYF
TRBJ1-4	TRBV9	CASSGRPGQNNEKLFF
TRBJ1-5	TRBV4-2	CASSQISGTGGGQPQHF
TRBJ2-2	TRBV21-1	CASSKVWVFGGGFGVSGSGELFF
TRBJ1-2	TRBV7-9	CASSGLTGYGYTF
TRBJ1-4	TRBV9	CASSVHGVGAREKLFF
TRBJ1-5	TRBV7-9	CASSLPPLGPTNQPQHF
TRBJ2-1	TRBV7-2	CASSLAAGGLNEQFF
TRBJ2-1	TRBV24-1	CATSDRVAGGYNEQFF
TRBJ2-2	TRBV6-5	CASSYQGARTGELFF
TRBJ2-7	TRBV12-3/TRBV12-4	CASSITGGYEQYF